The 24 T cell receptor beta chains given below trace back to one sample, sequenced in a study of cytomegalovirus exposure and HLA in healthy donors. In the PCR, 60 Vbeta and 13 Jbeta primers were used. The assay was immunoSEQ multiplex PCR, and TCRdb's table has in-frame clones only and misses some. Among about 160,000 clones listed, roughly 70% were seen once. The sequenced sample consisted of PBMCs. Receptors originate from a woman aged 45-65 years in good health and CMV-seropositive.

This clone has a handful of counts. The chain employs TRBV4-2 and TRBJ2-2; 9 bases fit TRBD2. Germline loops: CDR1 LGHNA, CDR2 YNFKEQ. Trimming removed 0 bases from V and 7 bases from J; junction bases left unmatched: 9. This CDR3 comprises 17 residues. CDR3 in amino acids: CASSQEVRGGLDGELFF. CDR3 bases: TGTGCCAGCAGCCAAGAAGTGCGGGGGGGCCTGGACGGGGAGCTGTTTTTT.

CDR3 region: CATSRVGLATDTQYF. CDR3 coding DNA: TGTGCCACCAGCAGAGTGGGACTAGCGACAGATACGCAGTATTTT. The rearrangement uses TRBV15 and TRBJ2-3; 10 positions match TRBD2. Germline CDR1 is LNHNV and CDR2 is YYDKDF (reference sequence). V lost 1 base and J lost 3; bases outside the gene matches: 1. The CDR3 is 15 residues long.

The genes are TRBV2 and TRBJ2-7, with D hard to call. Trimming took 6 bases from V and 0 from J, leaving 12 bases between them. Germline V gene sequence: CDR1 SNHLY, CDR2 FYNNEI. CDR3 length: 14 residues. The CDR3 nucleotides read TGTGCCAGCAGAGTCCAACCTACCTCCTACGAGCAGTACTTC. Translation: CASRVQPTSYEQYF.

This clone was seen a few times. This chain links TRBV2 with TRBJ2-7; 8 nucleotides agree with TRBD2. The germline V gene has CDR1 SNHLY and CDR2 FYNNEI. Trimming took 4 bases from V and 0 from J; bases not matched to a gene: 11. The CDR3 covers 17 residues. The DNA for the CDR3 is TGTGCCAGCAGTGGCCGGGGAGAGCGGGGGAGCTCCTACGAGCAGTACTTC. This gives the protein CASSGRGERGSSYEQYF.

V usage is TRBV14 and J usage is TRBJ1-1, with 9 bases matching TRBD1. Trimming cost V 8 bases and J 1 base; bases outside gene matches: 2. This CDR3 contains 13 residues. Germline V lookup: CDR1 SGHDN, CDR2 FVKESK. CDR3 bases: TGTGCCAGCTCGGGACAGGGGAACACTGAAGCTTTCTTT. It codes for CASSGQGNTEAFF.

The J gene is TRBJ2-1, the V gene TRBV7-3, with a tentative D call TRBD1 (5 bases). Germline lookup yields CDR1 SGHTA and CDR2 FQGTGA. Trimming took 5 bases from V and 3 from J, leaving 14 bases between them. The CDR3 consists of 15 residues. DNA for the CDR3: TGTGCCAGCAGCCTAGGGGTGCCCGACTACAATGAGCAGTTCTTC. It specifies CASSLGVPDYNEQFF.

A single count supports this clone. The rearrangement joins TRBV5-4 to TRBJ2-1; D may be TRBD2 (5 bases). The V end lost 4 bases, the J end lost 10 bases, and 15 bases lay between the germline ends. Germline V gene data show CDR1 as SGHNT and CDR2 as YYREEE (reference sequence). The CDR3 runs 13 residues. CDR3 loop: CASSPGRVGEQFF. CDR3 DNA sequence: TGTGCCAGCAGCCCTGGGCGGGTTGGAGAGCAGTTCTTC.

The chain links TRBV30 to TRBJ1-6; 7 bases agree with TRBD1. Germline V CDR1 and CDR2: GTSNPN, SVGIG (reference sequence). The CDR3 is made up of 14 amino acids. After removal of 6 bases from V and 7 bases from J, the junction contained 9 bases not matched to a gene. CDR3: CACLDRARNSPLHF. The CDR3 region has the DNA TGTGCCTGCCTCGACAGGGCCCGCAATTCACCCCTCCACTTT.

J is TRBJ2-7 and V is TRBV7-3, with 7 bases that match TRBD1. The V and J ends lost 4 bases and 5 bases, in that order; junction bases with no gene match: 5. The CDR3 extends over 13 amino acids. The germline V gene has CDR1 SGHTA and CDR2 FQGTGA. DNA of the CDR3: TGTGCCAGCAGCTCCGACAGGGACCACGAGCAGTACTTC. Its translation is CASSSDRDHEQYF.

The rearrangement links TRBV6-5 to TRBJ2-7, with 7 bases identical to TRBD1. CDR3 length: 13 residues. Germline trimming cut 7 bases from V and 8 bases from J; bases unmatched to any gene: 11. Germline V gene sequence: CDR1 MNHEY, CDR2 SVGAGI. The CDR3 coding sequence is TGTGCCAGCAATGTCCGGGACAGCAGAAAGCAGTACTTC. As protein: CASNVRDSRKQYF.

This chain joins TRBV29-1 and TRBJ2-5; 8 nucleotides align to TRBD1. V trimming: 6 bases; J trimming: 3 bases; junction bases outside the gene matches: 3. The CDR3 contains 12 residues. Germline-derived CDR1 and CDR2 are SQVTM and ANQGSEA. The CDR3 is CSVMTGEETQYF. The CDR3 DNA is TGCAGCGTGATGACAGGGGAAGAGACCCAGTACTTC.

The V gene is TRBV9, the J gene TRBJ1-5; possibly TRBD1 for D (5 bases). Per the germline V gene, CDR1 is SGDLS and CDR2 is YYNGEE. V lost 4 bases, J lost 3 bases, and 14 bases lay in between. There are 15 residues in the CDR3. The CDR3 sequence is CASSKEGRNNQPQHF. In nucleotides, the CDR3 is TGTGCCAGCAGCAAGGAGGGACGGAACAATCAGCCCCAGCATTTT.

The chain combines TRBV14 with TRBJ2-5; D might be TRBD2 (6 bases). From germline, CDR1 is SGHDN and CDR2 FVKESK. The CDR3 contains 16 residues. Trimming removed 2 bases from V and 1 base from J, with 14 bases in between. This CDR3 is CASSQSTERVQETQYF. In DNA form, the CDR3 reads TGTGCCAGCAGCCAAAGCACGGAGCGGGTCCAAGAGACCCAGTACTTC.

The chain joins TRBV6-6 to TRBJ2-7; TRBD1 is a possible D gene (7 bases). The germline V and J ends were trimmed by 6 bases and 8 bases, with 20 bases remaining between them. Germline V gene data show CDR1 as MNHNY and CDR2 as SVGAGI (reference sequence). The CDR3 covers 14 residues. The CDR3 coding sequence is TGTGCCAGCAGCCCCGCGGGGACAGCTACTCAGCAGTACTTC. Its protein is CASSPAGTATQQYF.

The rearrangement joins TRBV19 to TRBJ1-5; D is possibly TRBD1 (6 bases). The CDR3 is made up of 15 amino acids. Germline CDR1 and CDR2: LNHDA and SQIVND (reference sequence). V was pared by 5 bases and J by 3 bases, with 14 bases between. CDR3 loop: CASSSGTSLNQPQHF. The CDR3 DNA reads TGTGCCAGTAGTTCCGGGACAAGCCTCAATCAGCCCCAGCATTTT.

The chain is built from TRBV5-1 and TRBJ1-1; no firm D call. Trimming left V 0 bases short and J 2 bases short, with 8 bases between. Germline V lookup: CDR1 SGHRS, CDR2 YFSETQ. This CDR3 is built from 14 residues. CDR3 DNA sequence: TGCGCCAGCAGCTTGGTGGAGCTAAACACTGAAGCTTTCTTT. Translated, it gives CASSLVELNTEAFF.

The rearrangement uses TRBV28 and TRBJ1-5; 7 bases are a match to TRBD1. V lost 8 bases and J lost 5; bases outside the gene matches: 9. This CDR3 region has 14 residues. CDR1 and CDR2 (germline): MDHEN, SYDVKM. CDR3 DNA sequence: TGTGCCAGCGACAAGACAGGGATTGATCAGCCCCAGCATTTT. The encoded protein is CASDKTGIDQPQHF.

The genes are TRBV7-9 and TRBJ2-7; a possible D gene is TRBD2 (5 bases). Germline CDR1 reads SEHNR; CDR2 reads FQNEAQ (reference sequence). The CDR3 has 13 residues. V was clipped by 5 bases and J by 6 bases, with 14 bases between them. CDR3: CASSPAGPLEQYF. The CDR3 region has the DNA TGTGCCAGCAGCCCCGCGGGTCCCCTCGAGCAGTACTTC.

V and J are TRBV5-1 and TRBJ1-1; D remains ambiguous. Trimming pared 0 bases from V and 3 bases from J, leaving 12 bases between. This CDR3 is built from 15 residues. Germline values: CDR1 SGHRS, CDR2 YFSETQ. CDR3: CASSLVPGGYTEAFF. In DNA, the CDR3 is TGCGCCAGCAGCTTGGTTCCAGGTGGCTACACTGAAGCTTTCTTT.

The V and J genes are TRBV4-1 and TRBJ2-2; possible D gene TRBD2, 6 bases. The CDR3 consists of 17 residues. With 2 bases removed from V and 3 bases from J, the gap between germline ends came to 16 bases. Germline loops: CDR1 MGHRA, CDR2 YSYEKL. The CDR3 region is CASSQPGLSPHTGELFF. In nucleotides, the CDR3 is TGCGCCAGCAGCCAACCCGGACTATCTCCACACACCGGGGAGCTGTTTTTT.

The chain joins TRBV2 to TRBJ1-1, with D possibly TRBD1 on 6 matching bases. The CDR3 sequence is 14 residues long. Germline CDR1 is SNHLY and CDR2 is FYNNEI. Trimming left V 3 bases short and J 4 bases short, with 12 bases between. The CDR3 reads CASSDRQGSTEAFF. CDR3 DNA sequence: TGTGCCAGCAGTGACCGTCAGGGGAGCACTGAAGCTTTCTTT.

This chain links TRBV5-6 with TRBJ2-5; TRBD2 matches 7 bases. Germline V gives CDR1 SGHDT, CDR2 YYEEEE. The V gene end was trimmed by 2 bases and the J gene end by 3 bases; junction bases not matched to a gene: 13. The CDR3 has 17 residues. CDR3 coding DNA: TGTGCCAGCAGCTTTAAACGAGCGGGGCAAACTGAAGAGACCCAGTACTTC. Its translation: CASSFKRAGQTEETQYF.

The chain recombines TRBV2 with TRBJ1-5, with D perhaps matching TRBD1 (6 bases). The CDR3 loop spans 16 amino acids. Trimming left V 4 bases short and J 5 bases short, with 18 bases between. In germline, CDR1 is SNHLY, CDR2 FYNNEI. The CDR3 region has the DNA TGTGCCAGCAGTGGGGGCGATTACTACAGGGATCAGCCCCAGCATTTT. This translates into CASSGGDYYRDQPQHF.

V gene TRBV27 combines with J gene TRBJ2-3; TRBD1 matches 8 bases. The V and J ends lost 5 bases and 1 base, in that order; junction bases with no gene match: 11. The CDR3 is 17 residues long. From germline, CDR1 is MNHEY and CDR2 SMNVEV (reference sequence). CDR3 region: CASSQFPLRGRTDTQYF. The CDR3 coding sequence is TGTGCCAGCAGTCAGTTCCCCCTCAGGGGGCGCACAGATACGCAGTATTTT.